A selection of T cell receptor beta chains follows, all from one sample in a study of T cells in Graves' hyperthyroidism and ophthalmopathy. TCRdb independently ran MiXCR on the multiplex PCR reads; one entry per CDR3 protein. The sample gives roughly 560,000 distinct CDR3 sequences, about 15% of which show up once; around 4% is in the top ten. Sequenced material: blood. These receptors came from a woman aged 40 to 50 with Graves' ophthalmopathy. Each CDR3 is given with its conserved first and last residue. D genes are given only for firm matches. Expanded clones get a size class; other rows say once, few or many, or leave the size out.

size,J,length,V,D,DNA,CDR3
many,TRBJ1-3,16,TRBV30,TRBD1,TGTGCCTGGAGTCTCGGGACAGGGGGCAATGGAAACACCATATATTTT,CAWSLGTGGNGNTIYF
many,TRBJ2-5,14,TRBV12-3/TRBV12-4,TRBD1,TGTGCCAGCAGAACACAGGGGACCGCGGAGACCCAGTACTTC,CASRTQGTAETQYF
NA,TRBJ1-2,14,TRBV3-1,NA,TGTGCCAGCAGCCAACGGCCCGGCGCCTATGGCTACACCTTC,CASSQRPGAYGYTF
NA,TRBJ2-7,14,TRBV28,NA,TGTGCCAGCAACCCTAACGGGCGTGAAGGCGAGCAGTACTTC,CASNPNGREGEQYF
once,TRBJ2-7,12,TRBV28,NA,TGTGCCAGCAGTGATCTTCCCACGGACAGCAGCTTC,CASSDLPTDSSF
many,TRBJ2-5,16,TRBV20-1,TRBD2,TGCAGTGCCTCACGGGTCGCTAGCGGGAGAGGAGAGACCCAGTACTTC,CSASRVASGRGETQYF
many,TRBJ2-7,15,TRBV6-2/TRBV6-3,NA,TGTGCCAGCAGTTACTCGAGAGGCAGGGGATACGAGCAGTACTTC,CASSYSRGRGYEQYF
many,TRBJ2-7,13,TRBV10-2,NA,TGCGCCAGCAGTGGCTGGGACTCCAACGAGCAGTACTTC,CASSGWDSNEQYF
many,TRBJ1-1,11,TRBV29-1,NA,TGCAGCGTTGCCCAACCCCCTAGGGCTTTCTTT,CSVAQPPRAFF
many,TRBJ1-5,15,TRBV20-1,NA,TGCAGTGCTAGAGATATCCAGGCAAGCAATCAGCCCCAGCATTTT,CSARDIQASNQPQHF
few,TRBJ2-7,17,TRBV5-6,TRBD2,TGTGCCACTCCGCCCCGAGGGCCGGGACTAGCGGGACCCGAGCAGTACTTC,CATPPRGPGLAGPEQYF
few,TRBJ1-1,15,TRBV6-2/TRBV6-3,NA,TGTACCAGCAGTTACTATCCGGGACGGAACACTGAAGCTTTCTTT,CTSSYYPGRNTEAFF
many,TRBJ1-5,14,TRBV10-3,NA,TGTGCCATCAGTGAGTCCAAGTCAAATCAGCCCCAGCATTTT,CAISESKSNQPQHF
few,TRBJ2-5,15,TRBV16,NA,TGTGCCAGCAGCCAAAATCAGGCACTACAAGAGACCCAGTACTTC,CASSQNQALQETQYF
few,TRBJ1-1,12,TRBV6-5,NA,TGTGCCAGCAGTTACTCGGCCCGGGAGGCTTTCTTT,CASSYSAREAFF
many,TRBJ1-3,12,TRBV20-1,NA,TGCAGTGCTAGACACTCTGGAAACACCATATATTTT,CSARHSGNTIYF
many,TRBJ2-7,13,TRBV7-2,TRBD2,TGTGCCAGCAGCTTACTAGCGGGAGCCGAGCAGTACTTC,CASSLLAGAEQYF
many,TRBJ1-3,15,TRBV28,NA,TGTGCCAGCAGTATATACCGAATTTTCGGAAACACCATATATTTT,CASSIYRIFGNTIYF
many,TRBJ2-1,16,TRBV20-1,NA,NA,CSARDLRARSYNEQFF
many,TRBJ2-7,18,TRBV10-3,TRBD2,TGTGCCATCAGTGAAGCCCAGGGACTAGCGGGAGGGAACTACGAGCAGTACTTC,CAISEAQGLAGGNYEQYF
many,TRBJ2-7,15,TRBV19,NA,TGTGCCAGTAGTATAGGCCCGGACAAGACCTACGAGCAGTACTTC,CASSIGPDKTYEQYF
NA,TRBJ2-5,12,TRBV3-1,NA,TGTGCCAGCAGCCAAGCTAAAGAGACCCAGTACTTC,CASSQAKETQYF
many,TRBJ2-5,13,TRBV12-3/TRBV12-4,NA,TGTGCCAGCCTAATTTCCACCGCTGAGACCCAGTACTTC,CASLISTAETQYF
many,TRBJ2-7,15,TRBV9,TRBD2,TGTGCCAGCAGCGTAGGGCGGGAGAAATCCTACGAGCAGTACTTC,CASSVGREKSYEQYF
many,TRBJ2-7,14,TRBV7-4,NA,TGTGCCAGCTGCCCTACTAGGCCTCCCTACGAGCAGTACTTC,CASCPTRPPYEQYF
many,TRBJ1-2,16,TRBV7-2,TRBD1,TGTGCCAGCAGCTTAGCTGAGGGGGCGTCAAACTATGGCTACACCTTC,CASSLAEGASNYGYTF
many,TRBJ2-7,14,TRBV15,TRBD1,TGTGCCACCAGCCCCGGACAGGACACCTACGAGCAGTACTTC,CATSPGQDTYEQYF
NA,TRBJ2-7,15,TRBV7-9,TRBD1,TGTGCCAGCAGCTCCGTTCAGGGGGCGGTTTACGAGCAGTACTTC,CASSSVQGAVYEQYF
NA,TRBJ2-7,13,TRBV6-2/TRBV6-3,NA,TGTGCCAGCTCCAACGGGTATTCCTACGAGCAGTACTTC,CASSNGYSYEQYF
many,TRBJ1-5,12,TRBV12-3/TRBV12-4,NA,TGTGCCAGCACCTCGGGAAGTCAGCCCCAGCATTTT,CASTSGSQPQHF
NA,TRBJ2-1,13,TRBV3-1,NA,TGTGCCACCGAAAGGGGAGGTTACAATGAGCAGTTCTTC,CATERGGYNEQFF